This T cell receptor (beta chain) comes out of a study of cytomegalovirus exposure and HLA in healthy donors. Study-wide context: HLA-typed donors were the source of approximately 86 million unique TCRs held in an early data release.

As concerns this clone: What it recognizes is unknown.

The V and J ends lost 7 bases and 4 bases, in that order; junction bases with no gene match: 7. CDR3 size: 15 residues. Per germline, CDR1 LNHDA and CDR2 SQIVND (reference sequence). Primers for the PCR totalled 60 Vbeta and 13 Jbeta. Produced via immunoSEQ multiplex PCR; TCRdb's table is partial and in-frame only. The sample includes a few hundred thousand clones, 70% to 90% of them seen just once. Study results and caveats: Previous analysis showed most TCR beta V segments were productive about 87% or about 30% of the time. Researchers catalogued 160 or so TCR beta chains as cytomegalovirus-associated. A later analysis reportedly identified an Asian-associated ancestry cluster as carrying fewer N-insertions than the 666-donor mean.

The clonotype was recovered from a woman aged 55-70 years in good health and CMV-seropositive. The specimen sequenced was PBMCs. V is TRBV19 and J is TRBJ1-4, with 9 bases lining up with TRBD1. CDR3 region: CASTLRGQGNEKLFF. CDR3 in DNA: TGTGCCAGTACGCTGAGGGGACAGGGTAATGAAAAACTGTTTTTT. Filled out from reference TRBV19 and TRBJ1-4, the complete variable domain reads DGGITQSPKYLFRKEGQNVTLSCEQNLNHDAMYWYRQDPGQGLRLIYYSQIVNDFQKGDIAEGYSVSREKKESFPLTVTSAQKNPTAFYLCASTLRGQGNEKLFFGSGTQLSVL.